The 3 T cell receptor beta chains listed next were all sequenced from one sample in a study of persistence of HIV-infected CD4 T cells (dated by TCRdb to 2018 to 2020). The immunoSEQ hsTCRB assay version 4 in survey mode was used to sequence TCRbeta repertoires from genomic DNA. TCRdb re-hosts the immuneACCESS table, in-frame sequences only. Its copies lack some clones; in the studies checked, an unresolved V gene accounts for under half of them, and the cause for the rest is not known. For this sample there are roughly 43,000 clones; 80% to 90% appear just once. Approximately 0.93% of the sample lies in the top ten. Antigens for these TCRs are unknown. The label giving this sample's treatment or condition can be read as: suppressive antiretroviral therapy. As a nonspecific positive control representing the CD4+ T cell repertoire, the cells were stimulated with anti-CD3/anti-CD28 magnetic beads. CD4+ T cells that responded were sorted based on upregulation of both CD40 ligand and CD69.

The specimen was CD4+ T cells sorted from PBMCs after roughly 20-hour stimulation, collected from a patient who received antiretroviral therapy. What the cell subset or site label conveys for this sample: CD40L+CD69+ CD4 T cells responding to anti-CD3/anti-CD28 beads, representing the overall repertoire. These receptors came from an adult man with HIV who was CMV-seropositive.

The chain uses TRBV4-1 and TRBJ2-1; D not certain. Germline V gives CDR1 MGHRA, CDR2 YSYEKL. The V end lost 1 base, the J end lost 5 bases, and 9 bases lay between the germline ends. The length of the CDR3 is 14 residues. CDR3: CASSQGRGHNEQFF. The CDR3 nucleotides read TGCGCCAGCAGCCAAGGGAGAGGCCACAATGAGCAGTTCTTC.

The chain couples TRBV19 to TRBJ2-7, with 7 bases fitting TRBD1. V lost 3 bases to trimming and J lost 3 bases; unmatched junction nucleotides: 5. This CDR3 spans 14 amino acids. Germline CDR1 LNHDA, CDR2 SQIVND (reference sequence). The CDR3 here is CASSIRQGVYEQYF. CDR3 sequence (DNA): TGTGCCAGTAGTATCCGGCAGGGGGTCTACGAGCAGTACTTC. The full variable domain, in which reference TRBV19 and TRBJ2-7 provide the parts outside the CDR3, is DGGITQSPKYLFRKEGQNVTLSCEQNLNHDAMYWYRQDPGQGLRLIYYSQIVNDFQKGDIAEGYSVSREKKESFPLTVTSAQKNPTAFYLCASSIRQGVYEQYFGPGTRLTVT.

CDR3 region: CASSYDRGRGDTQYF. CDR3 nucleotide sequence: TGTGCCAGCAGTTACGACAGGGGGCGCGGAGATACGCAGTATTTT. V usage is TRBV6-5 and J usage is TRBJ2-3; 10 nucleotides match TRBD1. The trim removed 2 bases at V and 5 bases at J, leaving 4 bases unmatched. CDR3 length equals 15 residues. Per the germline V gene, CDR1 is MNHEY and CDR2 is SVGAGI.